The rows below give T cell receptor beta chains drawn from one sample of a study of identical twins. TCRdb reprocessed the 5' RACE reads with MiXCR, giving one entry per CDR3 protein. The sample has some 570,000 distinct CDR3 sequences, under 25% seen once. The same data also contributed to another study, on yellow fever vaccine responses in identical twins.

Sequencing was done on a sample of CD4+ T cells sorted from blood. Source of these receptors: a woman between 18 and 29 years old in good health. CDR3s leave out the opening cysteine and the closing phenylalanine or tryptophan. Fields, in order: V gene, J gene, clone size, CDR3 protein. Rows may omit the clone size; those that give it use once, few, many or a size class.

V: TRBV20-1
J: TRBJ2-3
size: few
CDR3: SGGRNTDTQY

V: TRBV7-8
J: TRBJ2-1
size: few
CDR3: ASSLLRRGDYNEQF

V: TRBV7-9
J: TRBJ2-2
size: NA
CDR3: ASSAPGGNTGELF

V: TRBV2
J: TRBJ2-1
size: NA
CDR3: ASSDYRGSSYNEQF

V: TRBV28
J: TRBJ1-5
size: few
CDR3: ASRRTGSNQPQH

V: TRBV18
J: TRBJ2-5
size: NA
CDR3: ASSPSLGDETQY

V: TRBV19
J: TRBJ2-7
size: few
CDR3: ASSPETVVSRGEQY

V: TRBV5-6
J: TRBJ2-1
size: NA
CDR3: ASSWSGDRGPQF

V: TRBV7-9
J: TRBJ1-1
size: NA
CDR3: ASSKNRQGPEAF

V: TRBV6-2/TRBV6-3
J: TRBJ1-5
size: NA
CDR3: ASSYVGGSNQPQH

V: TRBV10-3
J: TRBJ1-1
size: NA
CDR3: ATRTANTEAF

V: TRBV20-1
J: TRBJ2-5
size: few
CDR3: SAREVVSN

V: TRBV12-3/TRBV12-4
J: TRBJ1-4
size: few
CDR3: ATQGGVHEKLF

V: TRBV7-2
J: TRBJ2-1
size: few
CDR3: ASSPVAYNEQF

V: TRBV3-1
J: TRBJ2-1
size: few
CDR3: ASSQDLLQNEQF

V: TRBV20-1
J: TRBJ2-1
size: once
CDR3: SARDGATGTPEQF

V: TRBV28
J: TRBJ1-2
size: few
CDR3: ASSSFAAGDYGYT

V: TRBV2
J: TRBJ2-2
size: NA
CDR3: ASRPDYTGELF

V: TRBV2
J: TRBJ1-1
size: NA
CDR3: ASRGLNTEAF

V: TRBV20-1
J: TRBJ2-7
size: few
CDR3: SARDQGGLSYEQY

V: TRBV20-1
J: TRBJ1-6
size: NA
CDR3: SATLDGTSPLH

V: TRBV27
J: TRBJ1-6
size: few
CDR3: ASSFFDRDSPLH

V: TRBV5-1
J: TRBJ2-1
size: many
CDR3: ASSLTSGSNEQF

V: TRBV2
J: TRBJ2-2
size: many
CDR3: ASSDVGFLTGELF

V: TRBV4-2
J: TRBJ2-5
size: few
CDR3: ASSGEGRGLGETQY

V: TRBV29-1
J: TRBJ2-1
size: few
CDR3: SLRGRGSSNEQF

V: TRBV20-1
J: TRBJ2-3
size: NA
CDR3: SAFPGLAGGTDTQY

V: TRBV20-1
J: TRBJ2-2
size: NA
CDR3: SASKEYTGELF

V: TRBV18
J: TRBJ2-5
size: NA
CDR3: ASSPTQMETQY